One and the same sample provided the 12 T cell receptor beta chains below, sequenced in a study of blood T cells in healthy people across ages. Primers used in a second PCR of roughly 7 to 11 cycles were a sample-barcoded 5' primer and a J-beta primer mix. TCRdb itself ran the 5' RACE reads through MiXCR, one entry per CDR3 protein. Of fewer than 2,000,000 distinct CDR3 sequences in the sample, 30% to 40% were seen once. Sequenced sample: blood. These receptors came from a human donor in good health.

The chain carries TRBV6-6 and TRBJ1-2; no clear D. CDR1 MNHNY and CDR2 SVGAGI come from the germline V gene (reference sequence). CDR3 length: 16 amino acids. With 6 bases removed from V and 0 bases from J, the gap between germline ends came to 17 bases. CDR3 amino acids: CASSYTPRRANYGYTF. CDR3 sequence (DNA): TGTGCCAGCAGCTACACCCCGCGAAGGGCTAACTATGGCTACACCTTC.

This chain links TRBV7-3 with TRBJ1-2, with unresolved D. Trimming shortened V by 0 bases and J by 4 bases, and 9 bases separated the two germline ends. This CDR3 region has 14 residues. Germline loops: CDR1 SGHTA, CDR2 FQGTGA. CDR3 nucleotides: TGTGCCAGCAGCTTAACTCCAGGCGCCTATGGCTACACCTTC. It is translated as CASSLTPGAYGYTF.

This clonotype turned up a few times. The chain couples TRBV29-1 to TRBJ2-1, with D perhaps TRBD1 (6 bases). The CDR3 has 15 residues. Trimming left V 6 bases short and J 4 bases short, with 19 bases between. Looked up from germline, CDR1 is SQVTM and CDR2 is ANQGSEA. DNA for the CDR3: TGCAGCGTCCAGGCAGGGGCCCTCATTTACAATGAGCAGTTCTTC. Translating it yields CSVQAGALIYNEQFF.

The sample holds a few counts of this clonotype. The CDR3 DNA reads TGCGCCAGCGGCGTTCTACCAGGGGAGACCCAGTACTTC. It codes for CASGVLPGETQYF. This rearrangement joins TRBV5-1 to TRBJ2-5; D perhaps matches TRBD1 (5 bases). This CDR3 comprises 13 residues. CDR1 and CDR2 (germline): SGHRS, YFSETQ. The V gene lost 7 bases and the J gene lost 5 bases, with 15 bases spanning the gap. The variable domain in full, with the rest retrieved from reference TRBV5-1 and TRBJ2-5, is KAGVTQTPRYLIKTRGQQVTLSCSPISGHRSVSWYQQTPGQGLQFLFEYFSETQRNKGNFPGRFSGRQFSNSRSEMNVSTLELGDSALYLCASGVLPGETQYFGPGTRLLVL.

This clonotype was detected a few times. J is TRBJ2-5 and V is TRBV25-1, with 11 bases that match TRBD2. CDR3 length equals 16 residues. Germline assignment: CDR1 MGHDK and CDR2 SYGVNS. Germline trimming cut 7 bases from V and 2 bases from J; bases unmatched to any gene: 9. The CDR3 loop is CASTLLTSGEQETQYF. CDR3 nucleotides: TGTGCCAGCACCCTGTTGACTAGCGGGGAGCAAGAGACCCAGTACTTC.

The V call is TRBV7-2, the J call TRBJ2-7, with TRBD2 matching over 10 bases. The J call may be incorrect, as the DNA end agrees better with TRBJ2-5. The CDR3 sequence is 17 residues long. From germline, CDR1 is SGHTA and CDR2 FQGNSA. This CDR3 is CASSPPSGGYPMETQYF. The CDR3 DNA sequence: TGTGCCAGCAGCCCCCCTAGCGGGGGCTACCCTATGGAGACCCAGTACTTC.

This clonotype turned up a few times. The gene calls are TRBV7-3 and TRBJ1-1, with a tentative D call TRBD1 (6 bases). V lost 5 bases, J lost 4 bases, and 11 bases lay in between. The CDR3 is made up of 13 amino acids. Germline assignment: CDR1 SGHTA and CDR2 FQGTGA. The CDR3: CASSVTGSTEAFF. In DNA, the CDR3 is TGTGCCAGCAGCGTCACAGGGTCCACTGAAGCTTTCTTT.

The chain couples TRBV18 to TRBJ2-1; 12 nucleotides align to TRBD2. Germline CDR1 is KGHSH and CDR2 is LQKENI. J lost 3 bases, V lost 2 bases, and 5 bases had no gene match. The CDR3 covers 17 residues. This chain's CDR3 is CASSPMTSGGHYNEQFF. The CDR3 DNA sequence: TGTGCCAGCTCACCAATGACTAGCGGGGGCCACTACAATGAGCAGTTCTTC.

The gene calls are TRBV3-1 and TRBJ2-7; tentatively, D is TRBD1 (5 bases). Germline assignment: CDR1 LGHDT and CDR2 YNNKEL (reference sequence). The CDR3 sequence is 14 residues long. Trimming shortened V by 2 bases and J by 3 bases, and 11 bases separated the two germline ends. CDR3: CASSQIGVFYEQYF. The CDR3 DNA reads as TGTGCCAGCAGCCAAATAGGGGTATTCTACGAGCAGTACTTC.

At least ten counts were recorded for this clonotype. The V and J genes are TRBV12-3 or TRBV12-4 and TRBJ2-7, with D uncertain. Deletions cut 2 bases from V and 3 bases from J, with 8 bases between. The CDR3 extends over 13 amino acids. For the CDR3, the DNA is TGTGCCAGCAGTTTAACGAGGAACTACGAGCAGTACTTC. This encodes CASSLTRNYEQYF.

This clonotype came up a few times. The CDR3 spells CASSPSGPLASYEQYF. For the CDR3, the DNA is TGTGCCAGCAGCCCATCGGGACCCCTCGCCTCCTACGAGCAGTACTTC. The chain links TRBV6-1 to TRBJ2-7; D possibly uses TRBD1 or TRBD2 (5 bases each). The CDR3 covers 16 residues. Germline V gene data show CDR1 as MNHNS and CDR2 as SASEGT. V was clipped by 6 bases and J by 0 bases, with 18 bases between them.

This clonotype has only a few counts. The V gene is TRBV9, the J gene TRBJ1-2; the D is unclear. Germline loops: CDR1 SGDLS, CDR2 YYNGEE. The CDR3 loop spans 13 amino acids. Between the trimmed V and J ends, which lost 4 bases and 4 bases, there was a span of 11 bases. The chain's CDR3 is CASSLEVGYGYTF. The CDR3 region has the DNA TGTGCCAGCAGCTTAGAGGTGGGCTATGGCTACACCTTC.